This entry concerns a single TCR beta chain. This sample stems from a study of blood T cell repertoires in COVID-19. Under the authors' procedure: Estimation of nucleated cell counts relied on the amplification of reference gene primers. Libraries were prepared by immunoSEQ multiplex PCR; TCRdb keeps only in-frame clonotypes and omits some of them. Clone size and V and J calls were adopted from that table, with D and trimming inferred from the DNA. The table shows 150,000 to 200,000 clones, with 82% occurring only once. The CDR3 contains 17 residues. Germline V lookup: CDR1 LGHNA, CDR2 YSLEER. Losses at the gene ends were 1 base for V and 2 bases for J; bases not matched to a gene: 7.

The receptor was isolated from a woman aged 60 to 75 with acute COVID-19. The material sequenced was PBMCs or T cells enriched from blood (not recorded which). This sequence joins TRBV4-3 and TRBJ2-3; TRBD2 matches 9 bases. The chain's CDR3 is CASSQGWTSATTDTQYF. Written as DNA, the CDR3 is TGCGCCAGCAGCCAAGGGTGGACTAGCGCCACCACAGATACGCAGTATTTT.